Presented here are 21 T cell receptor beta chains from one specimen sequenced in a study of blood T cell repertoires in COVID-19. Here immunoSEQ multiplex PCR was the method, and the copy in TCRdb shows in-frame clones only, minus some. There are about 130,000 clones in the sample; roughly 88% occur only once, and 1.2% lies in the top ten. The source material was peripheral blood. The receptors here all came from a woman older than 75 with acute or convalescent COVID-19.

This clone was recorded a few times. The genes are TRBV19 and TRBJ1-1; 10 bases agree with TRBD1. The CDR3 runs 15 residues. The V segment lost 10 bases and the J segment 11 bases; nucleotides outside the gene matches: 19. Per the germline V gene, CDR1 is LNHDA and CDR2 is SQIVND (reference sequence). CDR3 region: CATSTRMDRGTSAFF. The DNA of the CDR3 is TGTGCCACCTCGACGCGCATGGACAGGGGGACATCGGCTTTCTTT.

The chain uses TRBV5-4 and TRBJ1-1; possibly TRBD1 for D (6 bases). V was trimmed by 4 bases and J by 1 base, leaving 14 bases between them. CDR1 is SGHNT and CDR2 is YYREEE in the germline V gene (reference sequence). The CDR3 extends over 15 amino acids. The CDR3 bases are TGTGCCAGCAGCCCCCAGGGGAAGCAGAACACTGAAGCTTTCTTT. Its protein product is CASSPQGKQNTEAFF. The full variable domain, completed using reference TRBV5-4 and TRBJ1-1, is ETGVTQSPTHLIKTRGQQVTLRCSSQSGHNTVSWYQQALGQGPQFIFQYYREEENGRGNFPPRFSGLQFPNYSSELNVNALELDDSALYLCASSPQGKQNTEAFFGQGTRLTVV.

The chain recombines TRBV5-1 with TRBJ2-1; a possible D gene is TRBD1 (5 bases). V lost 0 bases, J lost 10 bases, and 14 bases lay in between. Germline lookup yields CDR1 SGHRS and CDR2 YFSETQ. This CDR3 has 14 amino acids. The CDR3 loop is CASSLEETTGEQFF. The CDR3 DNA sequence: TGCGCCAGCAGCTTGGAGGAGACAACAGGAGAGCAGTTCTTC.

This clone has just one count. The chain recombines TRBV30 with TRBJ2-3, with TRBD2 matching over 7 bases. V was clipped by 6 bases and J by 0 bases; unmatched bases: 9. Germline CDR1 GTSNPN, CDR2 SVGIG (reference sequence). The CDR3 loop spans 15 amino acids. The CDR3 sequence is CACTGTTTSTDTQYF. In DNA, the CDR3 is TGTGCCTGCACGGGGACTACCACTAGCACAGATACGCAGTATTTT.

The chain couples TRBV11-2 to TRBJ2-1; D is undetermined. The CDR3 has 12 residues. Germline CDR1 is SGHAT and CDR2 is FQNNGV. V lost 4 bases to trimming and J lost 6 bases, with 7 bases between them. This chain's CDR3 is CASSSLSNEQFF. For the CDR3, the DNA is TGTGCCAGCAGCTCACTGTCCAATGAGCAGTTCTTC.

The chain links TRBV11-3 to TRBJ2-2; 8 bases match TRBD2. In germline, CDR1 is SGHNT, CDR2 YENEEA. This CDR3 is 15 amino acids long. Unmatched junction bases numbered 2, after V lost 1 base and J lost 4 bases. CDR3 amino acids: CASSLVAGSTGELFF. Here the CDR3 DNA reads TGTGCCAGCAGCTTAGTAGCGGGGAGCACCGGGGAGCTGTTTTTT.

The rearrangement uses TRBV19 and TRBJ2-6; 10 bases line up with TRBD1. Germline V gene data show CDR1 as LNHDA and CDR2 as SQIVND (reference sequence). The V segment lost 5 bases and the J segment 2 bases; nucleotides outside the gene matches: 9. CDR3 length: 18 amino acids. In DNA form, the CDR3 reads TGTGCCAGTAGTCCCCGGGACAGGGGATCCACTGGGGCCAACGTCCTGACTTTC. This encodes CASSPRDRGSTGANVLTF. The full variable domain, completed using reference TRBV19 and TRBJ2-6, is DGGITQSPKYLFRKEGQNVTLSCEQNLNHDAMYWYRQDPGQGLRLIYYSQIVNDFQKGDIAEGYSVSREKKESFPLTVTSAQKNPTAFYLCASSPRDRGSTGANVLTFGAGSRLTVL.

This rearrangement joins TRBV7-9 to TRBJ1-2, with D perhaps matching TRBD1 (5 bases). CDR1 and CDR2 (germline): SEHNR, FQNEAQ (reference sequence). V was shortened by 3 bases and J by 3 bases, with 11 bases between the two germline ends. This CDR3 is 14 amino acids long. The CDR3 here is CASSLGGLDYGYTF. The CDR3 coding sequence is TGTGCCAGCAGCTTGGGGGGGTTGGACTATGGCTACACCTTC.

This rearrangement joins TRBV3-1 (or the pseudogene TRBV3-2) to TRBJ1-3; tentatively, D is TRBD1 (6 bases). The CDR3 spans 13 residues. In germline, CDR1 is LGHDT, CDR2 YNNKEL (reference sequence). The germline V and J ends were trimmed by 5 bases and 4 bases, with 9 bases remaining between them. CDR3 nucleotide sequence: TGTGCCAGCAGCTCCCAGGGGGGAAACACCATATATTTT. Translation: CASSSQGGNTIYF.

V gene TRBV27 combines with J gene TRBJ1-2, with 9 positions matching TRBD1. V gave up 5 bases and J gave up 4 bases; unmatched junction bases: 8. The CDR3 runs to 15 residues. Germline V gene lookup returns CDR1 MNHEY and CDR2 SMNVEV (reference sequence). Here the CDR3 reads CASSLYPDRGYGYTF. The CDR3 DNA follows: TGTGCCAGCAGTCTTTACCCGGACAGGGGCTATGGCTACACCTTC.

The chain couples TRBV20-1 to TRBJ1-1; D possibly corresponds to TRBD1 (5 bases). Germline V CDR1 and CDR2: DFQATT, SNEGSKA (reference sequence). The CDR3 is 13 amino acids. V lost 3 bases and J 1 base, leaving 9 bases between the germline ends. The CDR3 protein is CSASWQGNTEAFF. The CDR3 DNA reads TGCAGTGCTAGTTGGCAGGGGAACACTGAAGCTTTCTTT.

This chain uses TRBV28 with TRBJ1-4; the match to TRBD1 covers 9 bases. The J segment lost 6 bases and the V segment lost 6 bases, leaving 8 bases of the junction unmatched. Germline V gives CDR1 MDHEN, CDR2 SYDVKM. The CDR3 has 15 residues. The CDR3 protein is CASSNPDRGYEKLFF. The CDR3 DNA follows: TGTGCCAGCAGCAACCCAGACAGGGGGTATGAAAAACTGTTTTTT.

The CDR3 nucleotides read TGTGCCAGCAGCGATGTTCAGCAGGGTCCCTCTAATGAAAAACTGTTTTTT. It encodes CASSDVQQGPSNEKLFF. The chain links TRBV7-4 to TRBJ1-4; D possibly corresponds to TRBD1 (5 bases). This CDR3 spans 17 amino acids. Deletions cut 5 bases from V and 3 bases from J, with 19 bases between. CDR1 is SGHVT and CDR2 is SQSDAQ in the germline V gene.

The chain combines TRBV19 with TRBJ1-1, with D possibly TRBD1 on 5 matching bases. In germline, CDR1 is LNHDA, CDR2 SQIVND (reference sequence). Trimming took 2 bases from V and 4 from J, leaving 17 bases between them. This CDR3 spans 16 amino acids. CDR3 DNA sequence: TGTGCCAGTAGTATACCGACCCCCGCCGGGGGCACTGAAGCTTTCTTT. This encodes CASSIPTPAGGTEAFF.

The V call is TRBV27, the J call TRBJ1-5; D is possibly TRBD1 (6 bases). The CDR3 sequence is 13 residues long. V lost 9 bases and J 2 bases, leaving 11 bases between the germline ends. Germline loops: CDR1 MNHEY, CDR2 SMNVEV (reference sequence). The CDR3 is CASSYRGNQPQHF. In DNA form, the CDR3 reads TGTGCCAGTTCCTACAGGGGCAATCAGCCCCAGCATTTT.

The gene calls are TRBV4-1 and TRBJ1-1; 8 bases match TRBD1. The CDR3 length is 15 residues. CDR1 and CDR2 (germline): MGHRA, YSYEKL. Losses at the gene ends were 2 bases for V and 2 bases for J; bases not matched to a gene: 4. CDR3 bases: TGCGCCAGCAGCCAAAGCCAGGGGGCTAACACTGAAGCTTTCTTT. This sequence encodes CASSQSQGANTEAFF.

The J gene is TRBJ1-5, the V gene TRBV19; TRBD1 is a possible D gene (6 bases). CDR1 and CDR2 from the germline V gene are LNHDA and SQIVND (reference sequence). The length of the CDR3 is 15 residues. With 7 bases removed from V and 7 bases from J, the gap between germline ends came to 20 bases. CDR3 region: CASTQRGLLGQPQHF. CDR3 in DNA: TGTGCCAGTACCCAAAGGGGGTTACTCGGGCAGCCCCAGCATTTT.

The genes are TRBV7-8 and TRBJ1-2, with TRBD1 matching 7 bases. V shed 5 bases and J 4 bases; nucleotides not matched to a gene: 4. CDR1 SGHVS and CDR2 FQNEAQ come from the germline V gene. This CDR3 comprises 13 residues. The DNA for the CDR3 is TGTGCCAGCAGCCTGGGACAGACCTATGGCTACACCTTC. This translates into CASSLGQTYGYTF.

The rearrangement links TRBV5-4 to TRBJ2-6; the D gene is possibly TRBD2 (6 bases). CDR1 and CDR2 from the germline V gene are SGHNT and YYREEE (reference sequence). This CDR3 has 16 amino acids. The V and J ends lost 2 bases and 2 bases respectively, with 11 bases between them. The CDR3 loop is CASSLPGRPGANVLTF. CDR3 in DNA: TGTGCCAGCAGCTTACCAGGGAGGCCTGGGGCCAACGTCCTGACTTTC.

The rearrangement joins TRBV29-1 to TRBJ2-2; TRBD1 matches at 8 bases. Germline CDR1 and CDR2: SQVTM and ANQGSEA. Trimming cost V 1 base and J 10 bases; bases outside gene matches: 8. This CDR3 is 14 amino acids long. The CDR3 nucleotides read TGCAGCGTTGAAGTGCAGGGGGCTATCGTGGAGCTGTTTTTT. Translated, it gives CSVEVQGAIVELFF.

The chain recombines TRBV28 with TRBJ1-5; no definite D call. Germline V gene lookup returns CDR1 MDHEN and CDR2 SYDVKM. Trimming pared 2 bases from V and 0 bases from J, leaving 8 bases between. The CDR3 contains 15 residues. The chain's CDR3 is CASSLRGSSNQPQHF. DNA for the CDR3: TGTGCCAGCAGTTTACGAGGGAGTAGCAATCAGCCCCAGCATTTT.